This TCR beta chain was sequenced during a study of blood T cells in healthy people across ages. As for the study in general: The template switching approach captured approximately one barcoded beta molecule for every two T cells.

This clonotype appeared many times. Antigen unknown. Sample-barcoded 5' priming and a J-beta primer mix drove a second PCR of 7 to 11 cycles. MiXCR was run by TCRdb on the 5' RACE reads, yielding one entry per CDR3 protein. Of about 650,000 distinct CDR3 sequences in the sample, 45% to 60% were seen once. Trimming removed 7 bases at V and 9 bases at J, with 13 bases between. The CDR3 has 12 residues. CDR1 is MDHEN, CDR2 SYDVKM, per germline. General study findings and limits: Naive T cell percentage by flow cytometry tracked strongly with beta diversity.

The chain employs TRBV28 and TRBJ2-4; tentative D call: TRBD1 (6 bases). The sample was blood. This sequence was found in a woman aged 80 or over in good health. The CDR3 protein is CASTLRGSIQYF. Here the CDR3 DNA reads TGTGCCAGCACCCTCAGGGGCTCCATTCAGTACTTC.